This T cell receptor (beta chain) came from a study of shared clonotypes between healthy human individuals. The study's findings and limits: Depth of sequencing was expected to influence donor clonotype sharing. The authors sampled blood alone, and tissue repertoires likely differ.

The protocol was immunoSEQ multiplex PCR, while the TCRdb copy is restricted to in-frame clones and leaves out a portion. Seen here are about 680,000 clones, about three quarters observed once, and the top ten hold less than 2%. Everyone who donated was a Caucasian adult who lived in Nashville, Tennessee. The V end lost 1 base, the J end lost 7 bases, and 13 bases lay between the germline ends. The CDR3 runs 14 residues. Germline CDR1 and CDR2: SGHAT and FQNNGV. Turning to this clone: Its antigen is undetermined.

The clonotype comes from a woman aged 25 to 45 in good health. The V call is TRBV11-2, the J call TRBJ1-2, with D unresolved. Material: memory CD4+ T cells sorted from blood. The subset denotes: CD45RA-negative fraction. The CDR3 here is CASSLGWGGSGYTF. The CDR3 nucleotides read TGTGCCAGCAGCTTAGGGTGGGGAGGATCTGGCTACACCTTC.